This TCR beta chain originates from a study of shared clonotypes between healthy human individuals. Each subset's genomic DNA was split evenly across several immunoSEQ plates. Sequencing was performed with immunoSEQ multiplex PCR; in TCRdb, only in-frame clones are kept and a portion is missing. The repertoire holds 2 million to 3 million clones, with 90% to 95% as singletons. Sequenced input: naive CD4+ T cells sorted from blood. Subset specified: CD45RA+ positively selected. This clonotype was obtained from a man between 18 and 29 years old in good health.

The CDR3 loop reads CASSLGTSAFPSYNEQFF. The CDR3 bases are TGCGCCAGCAGCTTGGGGACTAGCGCCTTTCCCTCCTACAATGAGCAGTTCTTC. The chain carries TRBV5-1 and TRBJ2-1, with 9 bases matching TRBD2. This CDR3 has 18 residues. From germline, CDR1 is SGHRS and CDR2 YFSETQ. J gave up 0 bases and V 0 bases, and 7 bases lay outside the gene matches.